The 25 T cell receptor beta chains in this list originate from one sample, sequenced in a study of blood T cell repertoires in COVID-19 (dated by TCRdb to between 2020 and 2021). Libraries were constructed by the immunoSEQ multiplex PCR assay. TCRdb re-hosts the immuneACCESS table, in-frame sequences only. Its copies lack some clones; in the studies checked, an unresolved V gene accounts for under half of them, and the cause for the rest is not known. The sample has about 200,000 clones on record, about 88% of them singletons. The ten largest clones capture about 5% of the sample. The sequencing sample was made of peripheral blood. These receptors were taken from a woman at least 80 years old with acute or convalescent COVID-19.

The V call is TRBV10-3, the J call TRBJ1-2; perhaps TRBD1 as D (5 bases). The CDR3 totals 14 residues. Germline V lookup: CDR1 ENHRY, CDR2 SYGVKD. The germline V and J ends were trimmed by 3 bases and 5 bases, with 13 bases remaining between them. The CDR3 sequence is CAISDGKGRYGYTF. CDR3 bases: TGTGCCATCAGTGATGGAAAGGGGAGGTATGGCTACACCTTC.

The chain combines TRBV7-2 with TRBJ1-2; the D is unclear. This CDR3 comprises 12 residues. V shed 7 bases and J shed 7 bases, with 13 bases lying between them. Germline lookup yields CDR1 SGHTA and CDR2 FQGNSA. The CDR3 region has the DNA TGTGCCAGCATCCTTTATTTGAGTGGCTACACCTTC. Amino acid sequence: CASILYLSGYTF.

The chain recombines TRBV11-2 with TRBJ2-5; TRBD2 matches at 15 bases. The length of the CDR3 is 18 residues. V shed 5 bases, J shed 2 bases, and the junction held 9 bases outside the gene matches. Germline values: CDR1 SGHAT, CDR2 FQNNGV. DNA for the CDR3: TGTGCCAGCAGCCCCAGGACTAGCGGGAGGGCTAAGCAAGAGACCCAGTACTTC. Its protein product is CASSPRTSGRAKQETQYF.

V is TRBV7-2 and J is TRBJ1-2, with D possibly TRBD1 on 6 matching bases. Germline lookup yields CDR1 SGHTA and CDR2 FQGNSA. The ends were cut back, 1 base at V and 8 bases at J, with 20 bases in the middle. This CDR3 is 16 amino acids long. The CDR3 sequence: CASSLGGRGAQKGYTF. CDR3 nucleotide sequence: TGTGCCAGCAGCTTAGGGGGTCGGGGGGCGCAGAAAGGCTACACCTTC.

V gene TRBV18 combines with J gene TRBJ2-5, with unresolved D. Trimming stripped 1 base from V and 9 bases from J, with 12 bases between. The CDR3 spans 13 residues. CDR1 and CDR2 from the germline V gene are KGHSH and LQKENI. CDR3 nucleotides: TGTGCCAGCTCACCACAGAGGAGCCGGGCCCAGTACTTC. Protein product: CASSPQRSRAQYF. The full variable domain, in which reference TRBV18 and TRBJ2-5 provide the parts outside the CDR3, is NAGVMQNPRHLVRRRGQEARLRCSPMKGHSHVYWYRQLPEEGLKFMVYLQKENIIDESGMPKERFSAEFPKEGPSILRIQQVVRGDSAAYFCASSPQRSRAQYFGPGTRLLVL.

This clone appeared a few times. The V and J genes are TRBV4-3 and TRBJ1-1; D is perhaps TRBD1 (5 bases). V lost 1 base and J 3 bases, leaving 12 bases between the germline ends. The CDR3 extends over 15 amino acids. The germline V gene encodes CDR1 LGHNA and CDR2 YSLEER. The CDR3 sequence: CASSQVRGGDTEAFF. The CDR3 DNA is TGCGCCAGCAGCCAAGTACGGGGGGGGGACACTGAAGCTTTCTTT.

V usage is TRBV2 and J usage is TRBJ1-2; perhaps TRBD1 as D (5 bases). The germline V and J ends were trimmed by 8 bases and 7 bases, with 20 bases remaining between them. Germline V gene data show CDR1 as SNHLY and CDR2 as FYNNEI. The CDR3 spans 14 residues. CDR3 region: CASVVLGDVSGYTF. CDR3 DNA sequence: TGTGCCAGCGTAGTGTTAGGGGATGTGTCTGGCTACACCTTC.

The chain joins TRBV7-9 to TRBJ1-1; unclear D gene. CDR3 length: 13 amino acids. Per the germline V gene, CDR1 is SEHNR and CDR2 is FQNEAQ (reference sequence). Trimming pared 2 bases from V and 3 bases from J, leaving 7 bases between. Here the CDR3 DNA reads TGTGCCAGCAGCTTAAACACCGACACTGAAGCTTTCTTT. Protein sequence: CASSLNTDTEAFF.

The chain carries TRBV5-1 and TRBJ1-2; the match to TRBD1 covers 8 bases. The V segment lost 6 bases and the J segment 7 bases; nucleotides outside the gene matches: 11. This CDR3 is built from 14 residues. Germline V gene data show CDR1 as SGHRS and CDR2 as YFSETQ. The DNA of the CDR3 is TGCGCCAGCACCCCAGGACAGGGCGAGTCTGGCTACACCTTC. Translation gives CASTPGQGESGYTF.

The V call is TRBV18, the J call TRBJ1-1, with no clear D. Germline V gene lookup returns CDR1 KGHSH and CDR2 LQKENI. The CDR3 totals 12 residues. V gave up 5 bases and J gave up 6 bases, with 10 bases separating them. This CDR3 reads CASSGPASEAFF. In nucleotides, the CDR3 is TGTGCCAGCTCAGGCCCTGCCTCTGAAGCTTTCTTT.

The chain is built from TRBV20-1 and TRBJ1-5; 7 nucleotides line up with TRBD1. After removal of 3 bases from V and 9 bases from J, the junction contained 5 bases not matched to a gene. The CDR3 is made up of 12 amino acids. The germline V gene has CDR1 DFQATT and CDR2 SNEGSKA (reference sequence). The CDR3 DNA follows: TGCAGTGCTAGTCAGGGGGATGGGCCCCAGCATTTT. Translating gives CSASQGDGPQHF.

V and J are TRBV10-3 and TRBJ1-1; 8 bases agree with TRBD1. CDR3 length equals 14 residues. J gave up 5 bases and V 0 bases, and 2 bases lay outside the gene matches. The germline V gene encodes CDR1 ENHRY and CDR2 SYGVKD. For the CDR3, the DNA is TGTGCCATCAGTGAGTCGGACAGGGAAACTGAAGCTTTCTTT. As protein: CAISESDRETEAFF.

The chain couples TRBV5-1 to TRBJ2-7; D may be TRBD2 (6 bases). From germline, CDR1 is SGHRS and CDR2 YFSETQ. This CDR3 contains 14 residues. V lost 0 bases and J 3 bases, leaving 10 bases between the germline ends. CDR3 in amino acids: CASSLAAGSYEQYF. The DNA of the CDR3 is TGCGCCAGCAGCTTGGCGGCGGGGAGCTACGAGCAGTACTTC.

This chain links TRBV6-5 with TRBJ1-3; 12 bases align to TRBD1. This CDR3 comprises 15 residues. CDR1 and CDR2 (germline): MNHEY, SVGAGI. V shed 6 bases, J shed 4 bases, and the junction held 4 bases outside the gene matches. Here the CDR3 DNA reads TGTGCCAGCAGGGGACAGGGGGCGTCAGGAAACACCATATATTTT. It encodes CASRGQGASGNTIYF.

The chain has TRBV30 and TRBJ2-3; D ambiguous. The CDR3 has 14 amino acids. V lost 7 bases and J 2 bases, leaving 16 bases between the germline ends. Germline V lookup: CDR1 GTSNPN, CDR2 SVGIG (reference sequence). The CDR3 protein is CAYLLPRYTDTQYF. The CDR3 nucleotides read TGTGCCTACCTCCTCCCGCGGTACACAGATACGCAGTATTTT.

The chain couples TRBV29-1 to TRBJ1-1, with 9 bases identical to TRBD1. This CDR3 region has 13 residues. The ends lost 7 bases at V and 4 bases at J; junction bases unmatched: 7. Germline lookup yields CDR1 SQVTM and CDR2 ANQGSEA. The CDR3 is CSAQQGAVTEAFF. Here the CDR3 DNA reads TGCAGCGCCCAACAGGGGGCCGTCACTGAAGCTTTCTTT.

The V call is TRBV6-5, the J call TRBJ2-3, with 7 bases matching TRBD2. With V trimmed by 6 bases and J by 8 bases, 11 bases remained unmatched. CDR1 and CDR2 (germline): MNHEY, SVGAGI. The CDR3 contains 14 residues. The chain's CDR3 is CASRRAGEPSTQYF. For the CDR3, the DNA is TGTGCCAGCAGAAGGGCGGGAGAGCCAAGTACGCAGTATTTT.

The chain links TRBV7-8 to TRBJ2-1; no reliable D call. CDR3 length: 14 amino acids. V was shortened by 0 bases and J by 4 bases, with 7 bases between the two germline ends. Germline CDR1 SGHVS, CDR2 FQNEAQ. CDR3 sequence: CASSLARQYNEQFF. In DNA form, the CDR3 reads TGTGCCAGCAGCTTAGCGCGACAATACAATGAGCAGTTCTTC.

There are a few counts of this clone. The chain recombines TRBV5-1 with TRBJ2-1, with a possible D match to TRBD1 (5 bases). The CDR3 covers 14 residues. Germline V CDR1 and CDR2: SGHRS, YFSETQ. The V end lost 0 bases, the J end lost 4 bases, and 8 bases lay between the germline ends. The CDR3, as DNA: TGCGCCAGCAGCTTGGGACAGACTTACAATGAGCAGTTCTTC. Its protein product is CASSLGQTYNEQFF.

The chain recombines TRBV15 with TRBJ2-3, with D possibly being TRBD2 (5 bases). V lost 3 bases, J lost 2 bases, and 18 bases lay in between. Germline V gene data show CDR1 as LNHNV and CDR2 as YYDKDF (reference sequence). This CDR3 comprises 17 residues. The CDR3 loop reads CATSSLKKDFTTDTQYF. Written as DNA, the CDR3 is TGTGCCACCAGCAGCCTAAAGAAGGACTTTACCACAGATACGCAGTATTTT.

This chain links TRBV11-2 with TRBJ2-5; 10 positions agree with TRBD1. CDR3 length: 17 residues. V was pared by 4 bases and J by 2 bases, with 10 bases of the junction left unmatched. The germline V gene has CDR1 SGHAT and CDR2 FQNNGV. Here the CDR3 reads CASSSIKGTGVQETQYF. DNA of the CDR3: TGTGCCAGCAGCTCTATAAAGGGGACAGGGGTGCAAGAGACCCAGTACTTC.

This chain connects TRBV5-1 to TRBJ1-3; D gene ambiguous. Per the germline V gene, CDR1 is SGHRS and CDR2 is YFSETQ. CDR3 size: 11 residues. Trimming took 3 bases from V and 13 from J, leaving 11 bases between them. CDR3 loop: CASSSNSGIYF. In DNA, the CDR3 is TGCGCCAGCAGCTCCAACTCGGGGATATATTTT.

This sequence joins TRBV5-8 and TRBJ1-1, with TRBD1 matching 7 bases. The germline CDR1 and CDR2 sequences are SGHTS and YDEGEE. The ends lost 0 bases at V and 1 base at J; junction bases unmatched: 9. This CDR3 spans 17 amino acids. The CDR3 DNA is TGTGCCAGCAGCTTGGGACAGGGTCGGGCGGGGAACACTGAAGCTTTCTTT. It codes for CASSLGQGRAGNTEAFF.

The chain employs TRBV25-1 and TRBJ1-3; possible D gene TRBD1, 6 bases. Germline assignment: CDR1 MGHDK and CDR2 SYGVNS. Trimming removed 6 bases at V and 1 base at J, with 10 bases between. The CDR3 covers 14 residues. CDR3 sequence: CASRDTGSGNTIYF. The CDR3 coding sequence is TGTGCCAGCAGAGACACAGGGTCTGGAAACACCATATATTTT. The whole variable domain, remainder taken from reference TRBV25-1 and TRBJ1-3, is EADIYQTPRYLVIGTGKKITLECSQTMGHDKMYWYQQDPGMELHLIHYSYGVNSTEKGDLSSESTVSRIRTEHFPLTLESARPSHTSQYLCASRDTGSGNTIYFGEGSWLTVV.

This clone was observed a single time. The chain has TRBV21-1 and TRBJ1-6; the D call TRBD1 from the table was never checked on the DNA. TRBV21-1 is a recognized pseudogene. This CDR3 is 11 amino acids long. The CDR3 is CASAQRGRLHF. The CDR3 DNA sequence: TGTGCCAGCGCACAGAGGGGGCGCCTCCACTTT.